This note documents a single T cell receptor (beta chain) sequence. The CDR3 has 14 residues. Germline-derived CDR1 and CDR2 are MNHEY and SVGAGI. V lost 6 bases and J lost 4, with 12 bases in between. Time point denoted: baseline pretreatment blood. Indicated treatment: 15 Gy SBRT to primary tumor, nephrectomy 4 weeks later. Clones were sequenced by immunoSEQ multiplex PCR, and TCRdb holds only the in-frame ones, with some missing. The data show just over 95,000 clones, less than 90% seen once. This entry belongs to a study of radiation and T cells in renal cell carcinoma. The V gene is TRBV6-5, the J gene TRBJ1-4; D perhaps matches TRBD1 (5 bases). The origin of this receptor is a man aged 50-60 years with renal cell carcinoma. Sequenced material: blood, taken from a patient whose treatment included radiotherapy and nephrectomy. The CDR3 spells CASRPRQGNEKLFF. As DNA, the CDR3 is TGTGCCAGCAGGCCAAGGCAGGGTAATGAAAAACTGTTTTTT.